This T cell receptor beta chain stems from a study of tumor and adjacent non-tumor tissue in lung cancer. Looking at the study overall: Patients were aged about 30 to 76, about ten men and 4 to 6 women, stage I to III.

The CDR3 sequence is 16 residues long. Looked up from germline, CDR1 is MNHEY and CDR2 is SVGAGI. A modified ARM-PCR protocol with three rounds of nested PCR amplified TCRbeta. TCRdb re-called the multiplex PCR reads with MiXCR, one entry per CDR3 protein. The sample includes 60,000 to 100,000 distinct CDR3 sequences, more than 65% seen only once; the top ten take 40%. The template was RNA from unsorted bulk tissue. Distant lung tissue was collected more than 3 cm away from the tumor edge. This clonotype has a single count. A junction boundary mismatches the germline segment, possibly from a read error.

V gene TRBV6-5 combines with J gene TRBJ2-1, with TRBD1 as a possible D gene (5 bases). The source material was distant non-tumor lung tissue. The TCR was taken from a man between 65 and 79 years old with non-small cell lung cancer. DNA of the CDR3: TGTGCCAGCAGTTACGGTGTAGGGGATCACTACAATGAGCAGCTCTTC. Its translation is CASSYGVGDHYNEQLF.